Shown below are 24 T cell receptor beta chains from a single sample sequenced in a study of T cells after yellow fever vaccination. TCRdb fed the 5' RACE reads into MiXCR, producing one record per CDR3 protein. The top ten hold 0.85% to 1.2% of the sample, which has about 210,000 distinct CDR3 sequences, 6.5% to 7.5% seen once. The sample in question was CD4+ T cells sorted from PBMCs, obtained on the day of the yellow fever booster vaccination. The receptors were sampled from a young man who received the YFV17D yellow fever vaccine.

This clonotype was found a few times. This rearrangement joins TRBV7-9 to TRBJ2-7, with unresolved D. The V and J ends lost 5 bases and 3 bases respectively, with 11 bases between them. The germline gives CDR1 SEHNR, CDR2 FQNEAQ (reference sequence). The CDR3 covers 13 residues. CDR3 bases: TGTGCCAGCAGCCGCGACACCCACTACGAGCAGTACTTC. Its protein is CASSRDTHYEQYF.

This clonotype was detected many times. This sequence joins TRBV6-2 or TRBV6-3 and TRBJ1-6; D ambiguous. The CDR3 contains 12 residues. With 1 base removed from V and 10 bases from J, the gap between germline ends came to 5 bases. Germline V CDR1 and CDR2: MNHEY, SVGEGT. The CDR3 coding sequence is TGTGCCAGCAGTTACTGGAAATCACCCCTCCACTTT. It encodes CASSYWKSPLHF.

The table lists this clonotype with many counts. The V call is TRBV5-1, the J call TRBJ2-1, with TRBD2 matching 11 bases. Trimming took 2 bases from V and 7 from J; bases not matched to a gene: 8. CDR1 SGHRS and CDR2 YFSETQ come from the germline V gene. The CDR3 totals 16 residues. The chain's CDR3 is CASSLGILAGVNEQFF. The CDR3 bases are TGCGCCAGCAGCTTAGGCATACTAGCGGGAGTTAATGAGCAGTTCTTC.

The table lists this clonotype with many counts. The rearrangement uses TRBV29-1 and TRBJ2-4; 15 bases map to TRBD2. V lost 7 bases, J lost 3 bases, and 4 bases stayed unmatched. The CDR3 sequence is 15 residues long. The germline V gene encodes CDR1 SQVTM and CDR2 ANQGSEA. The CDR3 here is CSGTSGRAGKNIQYF. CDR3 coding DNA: TGCAGCGGGACTAGCGGGAGGGCCGGCAAAAACATTCAGTACTTC.

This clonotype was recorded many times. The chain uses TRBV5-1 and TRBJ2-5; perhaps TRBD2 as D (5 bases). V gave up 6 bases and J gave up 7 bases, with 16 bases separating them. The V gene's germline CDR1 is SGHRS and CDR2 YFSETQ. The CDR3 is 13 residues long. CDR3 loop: CASTGQELGTQYF. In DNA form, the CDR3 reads TGCGCCAGCACTGGGCAGGAACTAGGGACCCAGTACTTC.

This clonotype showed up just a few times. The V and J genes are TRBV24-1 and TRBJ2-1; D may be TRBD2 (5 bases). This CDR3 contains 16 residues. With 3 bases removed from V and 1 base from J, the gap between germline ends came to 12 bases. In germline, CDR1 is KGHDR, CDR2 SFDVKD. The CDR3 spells CATSDRETGSYNEQFF. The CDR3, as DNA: TGTGCCACCAGTGATAGGGAAACGGGGTCCTACAATGAGCAGTTCTTC.

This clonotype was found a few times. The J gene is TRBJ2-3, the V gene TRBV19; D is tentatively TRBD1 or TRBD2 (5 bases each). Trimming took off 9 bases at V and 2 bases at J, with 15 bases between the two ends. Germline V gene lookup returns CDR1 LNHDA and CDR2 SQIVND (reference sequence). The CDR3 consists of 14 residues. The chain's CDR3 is CASSMGPNTDTQYF. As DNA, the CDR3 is TGTGCCAGCTCAATGGGACCCAACACAGATACGCAGTATTTT.

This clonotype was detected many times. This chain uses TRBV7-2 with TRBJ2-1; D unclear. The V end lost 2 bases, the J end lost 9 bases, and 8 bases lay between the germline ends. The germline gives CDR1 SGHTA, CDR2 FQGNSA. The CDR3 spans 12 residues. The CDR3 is CASSLREGEQFF. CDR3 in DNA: TGTGCCAGCAGCTTAAGGGAAGGTGAGCAGTTCTTC.

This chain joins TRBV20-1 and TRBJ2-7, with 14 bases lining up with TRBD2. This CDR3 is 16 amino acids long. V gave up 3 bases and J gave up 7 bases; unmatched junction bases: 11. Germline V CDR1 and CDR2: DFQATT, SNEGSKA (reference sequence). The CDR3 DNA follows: TGCAGTGCTAGGGTCTGGACTAGCGGGAGGAAGGATGAGCAGTACTTC. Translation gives CSARVWTSGRKDEQYF.

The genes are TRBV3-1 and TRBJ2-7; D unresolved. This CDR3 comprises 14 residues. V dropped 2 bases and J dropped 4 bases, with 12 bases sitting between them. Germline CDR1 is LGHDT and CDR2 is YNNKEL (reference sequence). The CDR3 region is CASSQLAVAYEQYF. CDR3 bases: TGTGCCAGCAGCCAATTAGCCGTCGCTTACGAGCAGTACTTC.

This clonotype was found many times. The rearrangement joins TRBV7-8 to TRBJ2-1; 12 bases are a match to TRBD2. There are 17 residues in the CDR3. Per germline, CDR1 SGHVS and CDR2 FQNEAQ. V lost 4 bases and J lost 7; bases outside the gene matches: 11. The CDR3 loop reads CASSSGRLAGAANEQFF. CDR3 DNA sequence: TGTGCCAGCAGCTCGGGCCGACTAGCGGGAGCAGCAAATGAGCAGTTCTTC.

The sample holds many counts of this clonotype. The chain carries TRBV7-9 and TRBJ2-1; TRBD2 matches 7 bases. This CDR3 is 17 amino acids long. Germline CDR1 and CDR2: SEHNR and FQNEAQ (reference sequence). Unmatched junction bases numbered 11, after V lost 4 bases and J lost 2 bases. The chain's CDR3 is CASSSRDYHIAYNEQFF. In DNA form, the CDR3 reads TGTGCCAGCAGCTCCCGGGACTACCATATAGCCTACAATGAGCAGTTCTTC.

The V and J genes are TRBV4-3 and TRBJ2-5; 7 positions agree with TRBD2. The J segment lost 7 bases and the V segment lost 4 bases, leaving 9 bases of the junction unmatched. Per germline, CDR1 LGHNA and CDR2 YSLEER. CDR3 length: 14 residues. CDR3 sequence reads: CASSRGLDDGTQYF. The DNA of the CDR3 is TGCGCCAGCAGCCGTGGACTAGACGATGGGACCCAGTACTTC.

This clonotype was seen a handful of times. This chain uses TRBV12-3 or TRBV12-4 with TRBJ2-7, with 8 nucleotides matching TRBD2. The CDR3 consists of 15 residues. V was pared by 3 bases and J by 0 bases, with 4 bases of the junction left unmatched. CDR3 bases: TGTGCCAGCAGTTTGCGGCTAGCGGGCTCCTACGAGCAGTACTTC. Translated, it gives CASSLRLAGSYEQYF.

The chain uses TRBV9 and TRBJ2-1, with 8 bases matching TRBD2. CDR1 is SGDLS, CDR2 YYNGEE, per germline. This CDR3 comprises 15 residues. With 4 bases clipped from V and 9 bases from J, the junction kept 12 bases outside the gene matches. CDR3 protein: CASSPLSGGRVEQFF. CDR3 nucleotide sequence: TGTGCCAGCAGCCCACTCTCGGGAGGGCGGGTTGAGCAGTTCTTC.

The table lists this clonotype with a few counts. In DNA, the CDR3 is TGTGCCAGCAGCTTAGCGGCTGTCCAAGCCGAGACCCAGTACTTC. Translated: CASSLAAVQAETQYF. This chain joins TRBV7-2 and TRBJ2-5, with D unclear. The germline V and J ends were trimmed by 0 bases and 5 bases, with 13 bases remaining between them. There are 15 residues in the CDR3. Germline loops: CDR1 SGHTA, CDR2 FQGNSA.

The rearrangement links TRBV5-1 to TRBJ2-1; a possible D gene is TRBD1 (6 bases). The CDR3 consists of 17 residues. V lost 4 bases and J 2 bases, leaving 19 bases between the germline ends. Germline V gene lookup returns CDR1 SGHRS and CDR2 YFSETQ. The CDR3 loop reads CASSHGQLQGPYNEQFF. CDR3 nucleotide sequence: TGCGCCAGCAGCCATGGACAGCTACAAGGCCCCTACAATGAGCAGTTCTTC.

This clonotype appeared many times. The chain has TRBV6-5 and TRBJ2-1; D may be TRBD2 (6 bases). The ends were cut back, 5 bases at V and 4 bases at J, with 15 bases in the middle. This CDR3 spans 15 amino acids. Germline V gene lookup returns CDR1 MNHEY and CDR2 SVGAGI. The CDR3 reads CASSRPRGNYNEQFF. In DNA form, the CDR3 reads TGTGCCAGCAGTAGGCCCCGCGGGAATTACAATGAGCAGTTCTTC.

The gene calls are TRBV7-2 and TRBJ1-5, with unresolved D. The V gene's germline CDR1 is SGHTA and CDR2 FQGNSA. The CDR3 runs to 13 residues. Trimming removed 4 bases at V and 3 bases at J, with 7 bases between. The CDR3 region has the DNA TGTGCCAGCAGCTACGGGCCCAATCAGCCCCAGCATTTT. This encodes CASSYGPNQPQHF. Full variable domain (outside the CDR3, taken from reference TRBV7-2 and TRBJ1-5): GAGVSQSPSNKVTEKGKDVELRCDPISGHTALYWYRQSLGQGLEFLIYFQGNSAPDKSGLPSDRFSAERTGGSVSTLTIQRTQQEDSAVYLCASSYGPNQPQHFGDGTRLSIL.

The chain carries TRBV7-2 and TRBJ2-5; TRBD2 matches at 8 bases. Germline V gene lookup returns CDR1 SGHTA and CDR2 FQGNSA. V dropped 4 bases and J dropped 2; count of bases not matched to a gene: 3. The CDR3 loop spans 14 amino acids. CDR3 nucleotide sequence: TGTGCCAGCAGCTCCCAGCGGGGGCAAGAGACCCAGTACTTC. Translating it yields CASSSQRGQETQYF.

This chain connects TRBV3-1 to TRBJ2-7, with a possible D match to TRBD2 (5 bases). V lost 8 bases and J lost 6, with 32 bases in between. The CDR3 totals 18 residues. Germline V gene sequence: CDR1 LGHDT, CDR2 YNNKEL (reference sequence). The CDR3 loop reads CASSQESVLEGVWSEQYF. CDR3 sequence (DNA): TGTGCCAGCTCCCAGGAGTCCGTCCTAGAGGGTGTCTGGAGCGAGCAGTACTTC.

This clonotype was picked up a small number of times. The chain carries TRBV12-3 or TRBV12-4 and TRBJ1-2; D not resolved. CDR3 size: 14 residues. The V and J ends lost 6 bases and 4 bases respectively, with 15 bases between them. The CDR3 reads CASSPELSGYGYTF. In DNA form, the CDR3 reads TGTGCCAGCAGCCCTGAGCTGTCTGGCTATGGCTACACCTTC.

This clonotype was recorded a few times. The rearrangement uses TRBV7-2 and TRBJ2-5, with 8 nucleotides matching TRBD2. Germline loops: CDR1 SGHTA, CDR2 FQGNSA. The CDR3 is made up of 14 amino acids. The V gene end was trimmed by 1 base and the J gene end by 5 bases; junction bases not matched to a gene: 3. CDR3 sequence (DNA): TGTGCCAGCAGCTTAGGCGGGAGGTTTGAGACCCAGTACTTC. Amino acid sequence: CASSLGGRFETQYF.

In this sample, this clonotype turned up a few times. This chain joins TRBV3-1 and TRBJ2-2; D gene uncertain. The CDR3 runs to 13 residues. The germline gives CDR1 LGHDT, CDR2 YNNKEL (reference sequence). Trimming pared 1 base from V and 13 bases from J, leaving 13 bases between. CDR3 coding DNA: TGTGCCAGCAGCCAAGTTCTCACTGGGCTGCTGTTTTTT. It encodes CASSQVLTGLLFF.